This T cell receptor (beta chain) is from a study of T cell responses to AZD1222 COVID-19 vaccine (dated by TCRdb to the early 2020s). In the study overall: A total of 230 to 250 trial participants underwent TCR sequencing, of whom about 210 had received two doses of AZD1222 and 26 had received two doses of the MenACWY control vaccine. Trial participants were enrolled by age into subgroups of 18-55, 56-69 and 70-plus years, and 148, 28 and 57 TCR-sequenced participants, respectively, were included in these subgroups. Study-wide findings and limitations: Participants were mostly white British and included more females than males, and it was suggested by the authors that clonal diversity may have been underestimated. Conclusions about previously exposed vaccinees are limited because only six or seven AZD1222 recipients were SARS-CoV-2 seropositive at baseline. A significant rise in spike-specific TCR breadth and depth was observed after two AZD1222 doses relative to day 0 and relative to MenACWY recipients. No day 14 peak-response samples were available, so repertoires were characterized only after the peak T cell response. Epitopes outside the regions mutated in the B.1.351 and B.1.1.7 variants were reportedly recognized by nearly half of the unique spike-specific TCRs. Vaccine-associated CD4 TCRs spanned the whole spike protein, with dominant responses in regions 160-218 and 743-854. The 56-69-year group was small, and its depth increase did not reach significance, likely because of low power.

Concerning this clone itself: The antigen this receptor binds is unknown. Per-base quality was not reported, and no clone a single base away is much larger than it.

The CDR3 regions of human TCRbeta chains were analyzed by immunosequencing. The study's own analysis went as follows. Repertoire TCRs were checked for matches against a reference library of SARS-CoV-2-specific TCRs that had been generated using the MIRA antigen-specificity platform. Breadth meant the fraction of unique TCRs that were SARS-CoV-2-associated, whereas depth meant the fraction of total T cells that were SARS-CoV-2-associated. Using the MIRA data, every spike-specific TCR was mapped to the spike region that the TCR reacted to and assigned to either a CD4 or a CD8 class. Log10-transformed breadth and depth values were compared by one-way ANOVA with Sidak's multiple comparisons tests. The immuneACCESS repertoire file appears here via TCRdb, limited to in-frame rearrangements. These files lack a portion of the clones; in checked studies, under half of the deficit traces to unresolved V genes, and the cause of the others is not known. The V and J calls and clone size are taken from that table; D and trimming were inferred from the DNA. The sample table contains tens of thousands of clones; only one count was recorded for around 80% of them. The ten largest clones add up to about 50% of the sample.

V sheds 0 bases and J sheds 0 bases, leaving 9 bases between their ends. CDR1 and CDR2, looked up from the germline V gene, are LGHNA and YSLEER. The CDR3 measures 16 amino acids from cysteine to phenylalanine. The entry retains the CDR3 DNA only, 48 bases that are in frame from base 1. Reading the label with the study, this specimen's time point is: about 28 days (+/-7) after the second vaccine dose. AZD1222 recipients with second doses at about 4 weeks or about 12 weeks were pooled, because spike-specific TCR depth and breadth did not differ between schedules. Samples from vaccinated people were obtained from the UK trials COV001 and COV002, which included a single-blind randomized controlled phase 2/3 trial of AZD1222 (ChAdOx1 nCoV-19) in healthy adults. For TCRbeta chain sequencing, PBMC samples were collected from trial participants at day 0 and at day 28 after the second dose.

The sequences come from peripheral blood, collected 28 days after the second AZD1222 dose. The receptor comes from an adult who received the AZD1222 COVID-19 vaccine. Recombination connected TRBV4-3 to TRBJ1-5; the D gene identity is not certain. This receptor has the CDR3 CASSQDFSYSNQPQHF. The nucleotides read TGCGCCAGCAGCCAAGATTTCAGTTATAGCAATCAGCCCCAGCATTTT.